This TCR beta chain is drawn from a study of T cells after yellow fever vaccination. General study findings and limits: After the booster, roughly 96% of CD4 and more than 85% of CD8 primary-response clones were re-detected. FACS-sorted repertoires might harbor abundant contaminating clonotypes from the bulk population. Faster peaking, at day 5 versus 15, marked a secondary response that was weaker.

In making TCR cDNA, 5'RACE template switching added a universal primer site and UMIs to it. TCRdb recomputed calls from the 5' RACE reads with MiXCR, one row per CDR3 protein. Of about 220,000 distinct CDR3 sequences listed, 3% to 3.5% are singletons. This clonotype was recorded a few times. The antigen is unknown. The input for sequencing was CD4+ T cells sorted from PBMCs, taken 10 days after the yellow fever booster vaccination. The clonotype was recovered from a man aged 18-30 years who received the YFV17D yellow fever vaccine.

The CDR3 DNA sequence: TGTGCCAGCAGCTTAGTACAGTCCTCTGGAAACACCATATATTTT. This translates into CASSLVQSSGNTIYF. J is TRBJ1-3 and V is TRBV7-2; D gene uncertain. Germline loops: CDR1 SGHTA, CDR2 FQGNSA. The CDR3 covers 15 residues. The ends were cut back, 1 base at V and 0 bases at J, with 7 bases in the middle. The full variable domain, with the rest looked up from reference TRBV7-2 and TRBJ1-3, is GAGVSQSPSNKVTEKGKDVELRCDPISGHTALYWYRQSLGQGLEFLIYFQGNSAPDKSGLPSDRFSAERTGGSVSTLTIQRTQQEDSAVYLCASSLVQSSGNTIYFGEGSWLTVV.